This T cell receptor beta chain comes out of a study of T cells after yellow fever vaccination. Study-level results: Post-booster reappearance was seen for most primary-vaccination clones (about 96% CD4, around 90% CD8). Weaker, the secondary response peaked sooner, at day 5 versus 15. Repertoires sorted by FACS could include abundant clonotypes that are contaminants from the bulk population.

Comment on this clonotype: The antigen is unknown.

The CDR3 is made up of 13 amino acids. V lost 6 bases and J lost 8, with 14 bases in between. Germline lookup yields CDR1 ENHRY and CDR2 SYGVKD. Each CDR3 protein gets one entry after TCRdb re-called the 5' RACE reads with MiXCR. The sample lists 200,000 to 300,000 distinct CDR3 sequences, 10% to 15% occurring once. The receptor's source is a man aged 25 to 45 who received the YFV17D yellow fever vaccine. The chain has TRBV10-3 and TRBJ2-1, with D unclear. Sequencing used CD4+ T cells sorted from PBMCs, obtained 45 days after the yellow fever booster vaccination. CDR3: CAIRGLSGDEQFF. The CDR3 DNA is TGTGCCATCAGGGGCCTCTCTGGCGATGAGCAGTTCTTC.